This record concerns one T cell receptor (beta chain) sequence. The antigen remains unidentified. The entry originates in a study of T cell responses to AZD1222 COVID-19 vaccine. Study context: Samples with a second dose at about 4 or about 12 weeks were pooled together.

Trimming took 1 base from V and 6 from J; bases not matched to a gene: 4. Germline CDR1 and CDR2: SGHDN and FVKESK. The CDR3 has 15 residues. General observations from the study: Donors in the cohort were predominantly white British and more often female, and clonal diversity was possibly underestimated. In the spike-specific TCR repertoire, nearly half reportedly target unmutated variant regions.

Assay used: immunoSEQ multiplex PCR; TCRdb lists only in-frame clones, some missing. The sample has about 150,000 clones, roughly 91% seen once. This clonotype originated in an adult in good health. J is TRBJ2-1 and V is TRBV14, with TRBD1 matching 9 bases. The sequencing used peripheral blood, collected on day 0 of AZD1222 vaccination. DNA for the CDR3: TGTGCCAGCAGCCAAGTAGGACAGGGGAGCAATGAGCAGTTCTTC. Translation: CASSQVGQGSNEQFF.